Shown below are 27 T cell receptor beta chains from a single sample sequenced in a study of blood T cell repertoires in COVID-19. The assay was immunoSEQ multiplex PCR, and TCRdb's table has in-frame clones only and misses some. This table holds a few hundred thousand clones, more than 70% found once. Sequencing was done on a sample of peripheral blood. Receptors originate from a woman aged 30 to 39 with COVID-19, enrolled during active disease.

This clone was picked up one time. Different DNA sequences within this sample yield the same CDR3. The V gene is TRBV5-4, the J gene TRBJ2-3; no clear D gene. The CDR3 runs to 13 residues. V lost 1 base and J 1 base, leaving 4 bases between the germline ends. Germline assignment: CDR1 SGHNT and CDR2 YYREEE (reference sequence). CDR3 sequence: CASSLPGTDTQYF. DNA for the CDR3: TGTGCCAGCAGCTTGCCCGGCACAGATACGCAGTATTTT.

This chain connects TRBV6-5 to TRBJ1-1; D may be TRBD1 (6 bases). Germline V gene lookup returns CDR1 MNHEY and CDR2 SVGAGI. Trimming removed 6 bases at V and 5 bases at J, with 19 bases between. This CDR3 spans 15 amino acids. The CDR3 reads CASRLNPGQETEAFF. The CDR3 DNA reads TGTGCCAGCAGATTAAACCCGGGACAAGAGACTGAAGCTTTCTTT.

The chain is built from TRBV5-1 and TRBJ2-5; D unresolved. Trimming took off 2 bases at V and 5 bases at J, with 13 bases between the two ends. Germline V gene sequence: CDR1 SGHRS, CDR2 YFSETQ. The CDR3 is 14 residues long. Here the CDR3 reads CASSFRSPSETQYF. CDR3 coding DNA: TGCGCCAGCAGCTTCCGGAGCCCCTCGGAGACCCAGTACTTC.

V usage is TRBV6-2 or TRBV6-3 and J usage is TRBJ2-6; D might be TRBD2 (6 bases). Germline CDR1 is MNHEY and CDR2 is SVGEGT. CDR3 length: 15 amino acids. V was clipped by 5 bases and J by 2 bases, with 10 bases between them. The CDR3 reads CASSRRVTGANVLTF. CDR3 DNA: TGTGCCAGCAGTAGGAGGGTCACTGGGGCCAACGTCCTGACTTTC.

The rearrangement joins TRBV19 to TRBJ1-1, with TRBD1 identical over 7 bases. Germline V gene sequence: CDR1 LNHDA, CDR2 SQIVND (reference sequence). V lost 5 bases, J lost 4 bases, and 4 bases stayed unmatched. The CDR3 extends over 13 amino acids. DNA of the CDR3: TGTGCCAGTAGTGTACAGGGGCGCACTGAAGCTTTCTTT. It yields the protein CASSVQGRTEAFF.

The rearrangement uses TRBV7-8 and TRBJ1-3; tentatively, D is TRBD1 (6 bases). Germline CDR1 SGHVS, CDR2 FQNEAQ. This CDR3 has 14 residues. Trimming took 4 bases from V and 5 from J, leaving 12 bases between them. The CDR3: CASSYLDRRNTIYF. CDR3 nucleotide sequence: TGTGCCAGCAGCTATCTAGACAGGAGAAACACCATATATTTT.

This sequence joins TRBV30 and TRBJ2-2; D remains ambiguous. Trimming cost V 4 bases and J 6 bases, with 6 bases left between them. The CDR3 consists of 11 residues. In germline, CDR1 is GTSNPN, CDR2 SVGIG (reference sequence). The CDR3 loop is CAWTSAGELFF. The CDR3 coding sequence is TGTGCCTGGACTTCCGCCGGGGAGCTGTTTTTT.

Turning to this clone: Other DNA sequences in the sample encode the same CDR3. The rearrangement uses TRBV27 and TRBJ1-1; the match to TRBD1 covers 9 bases. The CDR3 loop spans 15 amino acids. The germline V gene has CDR1 MNHEY and CDR2 SMNVEV (reference sequence). J lost 5 bases, V lost 1 base, and 5 bases had no gene match. CDR3: CASSLLGQGRTEAFF. DNA for the CDR3: TGTGCCAGCAGTTTATTGGGACAGGGAAGAACTGAAGCTTTCTTT.

This chain links TRBV13 with TRBJ2-3; tentative D call: TRBD2 (6 bases). The CDR3 covers 15 residues. With 4 bases removed from V and 0 bases from J, the gap between germline ends came to 11 bases. CDR1 is PRHDT and CDR2 is FYEKMQ in the germline V gene (reference sequence). Here the CDR3 reads CASSYGAGSTDTQYF. In DNA form, the CDR3 reads TGTGCCAGCAGCTACGGAGCGGGCAGCACAGATACGCAGTATTTT.

This chain joins TRBV11-3 and TRBJ2-3, with TRBD2 matching 7 bases. After removal of 1 base from V and 3 bases from J, the junction contained 4 bases not matched to a gene. From germline, CDR1 is SGHNT and CDR2 YENEEA. The CDR3 totals 15 residues. CDR3 in DNA: TGTGCCAGCAGCTTAGTGGGCGGGAGTACAGATACGCAGTATTTT. Amino acids: CASSLVGGSTDTQYF.

The chain's CDR3 is CATSRAAGYTEAFF. The CDR3 nucleotides are TGTGCCACCAGCAGAGCAGCAGGGTACACTGAAGCTTTCTTT. The rearrangement joins TRBV15 to TRBJ1-1; D might be TRBD1 (5 bases). The CDR3 is 14 residues long. V shed 1 base and J shed 3 bases, with 9 bases lying between them. Germline CDR1 is LNHNV and CDR2 is YYDKDF (reference sequence). The variable domain in full, completed from reference TRBV15 and TRBJ1-1, reads DAMVIQNPRYQVTQFGKPVTLSCSQTLNHNVMYWYQQKSSQAPKLLFHYYDKDFNNEADTPDNFQSRRPNTSFCFLDIRSPGLGDTAMYLCATSRAAGYTEAFFGQGTRLTVV.

The chain links TRBV20-1 to TRBJ1-1; 9 bases fit TRBD1. The CDR3 consists of 14 residues. V shed 5 bases, J shed 0 bases, and the junction held 4 bases outside the gene matches. The V gene's germline CDR1 is DFQATT and CDR2 SNEGSKA (reference sequence). The CDR3 spells CSAGDRGMNTEAFF. The CDR3 DNA follows: TGCAGTGCTGGTGACAGGGGGATGAACACTGAAGCTTTCTTT.

The chain has TRBV6-2 or TRBV6-3 and TRBJ2-5, with 8 bases identical to TRBD2. Trimming cost V 4 bases and J 1 base; bases outside gene matches: 14. Looked up from germline, CDR1 is MNHEY and CDR2 is SVGEGT. The CDR3 has 18 residues. The CDR3 loop reads CASSSLRGGGGTQETQYF. The DNA of the CDR3 is TGTGCCAGCAGTTCCCTCAGAGGAGGCGGGGGGACCCAAGAGACCCAGTACTTC.

The chain combines TRBV7-9 with TRBJ2-1; tentatively, D is TRBD2 (5 bases). The length of the CDR3 is 14 residues. V lost 5 bases, J lost 4 bases, and 12 bases lay in between. Looked up from germline, CDR1 is SEHNR and CDR2 is FQNEAQ (reference sequence). CDR3 residues: CASSLDRGYNEQFF. The CDR3 region has the DNA TGTGCCAGCAGCCTCGATCGGGGATACAATGAGCAGTTCTTC.

The genes are TRBV7-2 and TRBJ2-7; 9 bases are a match to TRBD2. This CDR3 region has 15 residues. The germline V gene has CDR1 SGHTA and CDR2 FQGNSA. V was pared by 2 bases and J by 4 bases, with 6 bases of the junction left unmatched. CDR3 bases: TGTGCCAGCAGCTTATTTAGCGGGAGACTATACGAGCAGTACGTC. It codes for CASSLFSGRLYEQYV.

This clone was seen once. The chain has TRBV30 and TRBJ1-2; no firm D call. V shed 8 bases and J shed 3 bases, with 13 bases lying between them. Germline V gene sequence: CDR1 GTSNPN, CDR2 SVGIG (reference sequence). This CDR3 has 12 amino acids. The CDR3 region has the DNA TGTGCCGTCCTAGAGTATGACTATGGCTACACCTTC. Protein: CAVLEYDYGYTF.

This chain uses TRBV27 with TRBJ1-4, with D hard to call. V lost 5 bases and J lost 0, with 7 bases in between. Germline CDR1 reads MNHEY; CDR2 reads SMNVEV (reference sequence). This CDR3 region has 14 residues. The DNA for the CDR3 is TGTGCCAGCAGTCCCCTTGCAACTAATGAAAAACTGTTTTTT. It encodes CASSPLATNEKLFF.

The genes are TRBV9 and TRBJ2-3, with 8 positions matching TRBD2. Germline-derived CDR1 and CDR2 are SGDLS and YYNGEE. The CDR3 covers 15 residues. The ends lost 8 bases at V and 0 bases at J; junction bases unmatched: 8. The CDR3 nucleotides are TGTGCCAGTACATCGCGGGGGGCTAGCACAGATACGCAGTATTTT. Its protein product is CASTSRGASTDTQYF.

V usage is TRBV14 and J usage is TRBJ2-2; D ambiguous. There are 14 residues in the CDR3. Germline loops: CDR1 SGHDN, CDR2 FVKESK. With 0 bases removed from V and 2 bases from J, the gap between germline ends came to 4 bases. The CDR3 reads CASSQDPNTGELFF. For the CDR3, the DNA is TGTGCCAGCAGCCAAGATCCAAACACCGGGGAGCTGTTTTTT.

This rearrangement joins TRBV27 to TRBJ2-7, with TRBD1 as a possible D gene (6 bases). CDR3 length equals 15 residues. V gave up 0 bases and J gave up 3 bases, with 12 bases separating them. In germline, CDR1 is MNHEY, CDR2 SMNVEV (reference sequence). CDR3 amino acids: CASSLSPDRSYEQYF. DNA of the CDR3: TGTGCCAGCAGTTTATCGCCGGACAGAAGCTACGAGCAGTACTTC.

The rearrangement uses TRBV6-4 and TRBJ1-3; 8 bases map to TRBD1. V gave up 6 bases and J gave up 4 bases; unmatched junction bases: 8. Germline-derived CDR1 and CDR2 are MRHNA and SNTAGT. The length of the CDR3 is 15 residues. The CDR3 is CASSPGQGAGNTIYF. CDR3 bases: TGTGCCAGCAGCCCCGGACAGGGAGCAGGAAACACCATATATTTT.

J is TRBJ2-3 and V is TRBV18, with a possible D match to TRBD1 (5 bases). Germline assignment: CDR1 KGHSH and CDR2 LQKENI. The CDR3 runs 14 residues. The V end lost 4 bases, the J end lost 6 bases, and 14 bases lay between the germline ends. The CDR3 nucleotides are TGTGCCAGCTCACTTCTTCAAGGGGATGATACGCAGTATTTT. It codes for CASSLLQGDDTQYF.

The chain employs TRBV5-1 and TRBJ2-5; D is undetermined. V was shortened by 0 bases and J by 4 bases, with 13 bases between the two germline ends. The CDR3 extends over 15 amino acids. CDR1 SGHRS and CDR2 YFSETQ come from the germline V gene. This CDR3 reads CASSLVSSSGETQYF. The CDR3 region has the DNA TGCGCCAGCAGCTTGGTTAGCTCTTCGGGAGAGACCCAGTACTTC.

This clone occurred once. Other DNA sequences in this specimen translate into the identical CDR3. The chain recombines TRBV9 with TRBJ2-2, with TRBD1 identical over 9 bases. J lost 1 base, V lost 4 bases, and 5 bases had no gene match. Per germline, CDR1 SGDLS and CDR2 YYNGEE. This CDR3 region has 16 residues. The chain's CDR3 is CASSPPGQGNTGELFF. Here the CDR3 DNA reads TGTGCCAGCAGCCCCCCGGGACAGGGGAACACCGGGGAGCTGTTTTTT.

CDR3 in amino acids: CAIRERAETIAGGQADTQYF. The CDR3 DNA follows: TGTGCCATCAGAGAACGTGCTGAAACCATAGCGGGGGGGCAGGCAGATACGCAGTATTTT. The gene calls are TRBV10-3 and TRBJ2-3; 11 bases map to TRBD2. CDR3 length equals 20 residues. Germline V gene lookup returns CDR1 ENHRY and CDR2 SYGVKD. V lost 6 bases, J lost 4 bases, and 21 bases stayed unmatched.

The rearrangement links TRBV6-1 to TRBJ2-5, with TRBD2 matching over 15 bases. Germline CDR1 reads MNHNS; CDR2 reads SASEGT. The trim removed 4 bases at V and 5 bases at J, leaving 8 bases unmatched. CDR3 size: 17 residues. CDR3 DNA: TGTGCCAGCAGTGGGCGGACTAGCGGGAGGGCCTTGGAGACCCAGTACTTC. Protein product: CASSGRTSGRALETQYF.

V gene TRBV3-1 (or the pseudogene TRBV3-2) combines with J gene TRBJ2-4; TRBD1 matches 8 bases. The CDR3 has 14 residues. Looked up from germline, CDR1 is LGHDT and CDR2 is YNNKEL (reference sequence). V shed 1 base and J 4 bases; nucleotides not matched to a gene: 0. The CDR3 loop is CASSQGTGKNIQYF. In nucleotides, the CDR3 is TGTGCCAGCAGCCAAGGGACAGGGAAAAACATTCAGTACTTC.